This T cell receptor beta chain was profiled in a study of T cell repertoires in cytomegalovirus infection. The overall study: Based on public TCR beta signatures, there were indications of CMV infection and of a matching HLA type.

Comments on this clonotype: Its antigen is undetermined.

The CDR3 has 15 amino acids. Trimming took off 1 base at V and 10 bases at J, with 17 bases between the two ends. TCRdb re-derived calls from the reads in MiXCR, one entry per CDR3 protein. The table records some 350,000 distinct CDR3 sequences, 29% of them present only once. This receptor was obtained from a human donor in good health (CMV status not recorded). Some clones in this sample may be carry-over from other donors' samples. The chain recombines TRBV12-3 or TRBV12-4 with TRBJ2-1; the D gene is possibly TRBD2 (6 bases). This specimen consisted of cultured PBMCs, obtained from culture after CMV antigen stimulation. This chain's CDR3 is CASSLGTARGSEQFF. CDR3 nucleotides: TGTGCCAGCAGTTTAGGTACTGCCCGGGGGAGCGAGCAGTTCTTC.